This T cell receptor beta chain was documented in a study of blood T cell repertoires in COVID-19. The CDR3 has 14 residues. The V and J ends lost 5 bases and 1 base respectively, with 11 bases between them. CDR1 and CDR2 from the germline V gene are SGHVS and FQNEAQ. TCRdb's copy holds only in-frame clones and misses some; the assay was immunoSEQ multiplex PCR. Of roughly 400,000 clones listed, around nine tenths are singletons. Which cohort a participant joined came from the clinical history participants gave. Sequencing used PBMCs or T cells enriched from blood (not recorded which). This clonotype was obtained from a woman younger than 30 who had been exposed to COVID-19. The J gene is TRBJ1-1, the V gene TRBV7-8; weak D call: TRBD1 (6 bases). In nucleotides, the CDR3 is TGTGCCAGCAGCGCCAGGGGAGAGAACACTGAAGCTTTCTTT. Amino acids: CASSARGENTEAFF.